Listed here are 22 T cell receptor beta chains from one sample, sequenced in a study of control samples from healthy donors and cancer patients. Measured with immunoSEQ multiplex PCR; TCRdb has only the in-frame clones, and not every one. This sample has around 180,000 clones, with roughly 94% found just once. The specimen was blood. These receptor sequences come from a young woman in good health.

The rearrangement uses TRBV28 and TRBJ1-5; D is perhaps TRBD1 (6 bases). The CDR3 has 14 residues. V dropped 4 bases and J dropped 7 bases, with 14 bases sitting between them. Germline CDR1 is MDHEN and CDR2 is SYDVKM. CDR3 protein: CASSSDRMEQPQHF. Written as DNA, the CDR3 is TGTGCCAGCAGTTCCGACAGGATGGAACAGCCCCAGCATTTT.

In its sample, this clone was seen once. This sequence joins TRBV7-9 and TRBJ2-1, with 9 bases matching TRBD2. In germline, CDR1 is SEHNR, CDR2 FQNEAQ (reference sequence). The ends lost 4 bases at V and 3 bases at J; junction bases unmatched: 7. The CDR3 runs 16 residues. The CDR3 DNA follows: TGTGCCAGCAGCTCGATTCTAGCGGGGTTCTACAATGAGCAGTTCTTC. The encoded protein is CASSSILAGFYNEQFF.

The chain combines TRBV28 with TRBJ2-3; 8 bases are a match to TRBD1. The CDR3 is 17 amino acids. Germline lookup yields CDR1 MDHEN and CDR2 SYDVKM. V shed 3 bases and J 3 bases; nucleotides not matched to a gene: 11. CDR3 sequence: CASSLPGRQGATDTQYF. DNA of the CDR3: TGTGCCAGCAGTTTGCCCGGCCGGCAGGGGGCAACAGATACGCAGTATTTT.

The CDR3 sequence is CASSLAGNEQFF. CDR3 nucleotides: TGTGCCAGCAGCTTAGCCGGTAATGAGCAGTTCTTC. The gene calls are TRBV11-2 and TRBJ2-1; D remains ambiguous. The CDR3 consists of 12 residues. V was cut by 1 base and J by 7 bases, with 5 bases left in between. Germline V gives CDR1 SGHAT, CDR2 FQNNGV.

The rearrangement joins TRBV5-1 to TRBJ2-7; possible D gene TRBD1, 5 bases. Trimming shortened V by 1 base and J by 3 bases, and 11 bases separated the two germline ends. The CDR3 runs 14 residues. CDR1 is SGHRS, CDR2 YFSETQ, per germline. Written as DNA, the CDR3 is TGCGCCAGCAGCTTGAATCAGGGCAGCTACGAGCAGTACTTC. The encoded protein is CASSLNQGSYEQYF.

This rearrangement joins TRBV7-9 to TRBJ1-1; D remains ambiguous. The V and J ends lost 1 base and 5 bases respectively, with 11 bases between them. There are 14 residues in the CDR3. The V gene's germline CDR1 is SEHNR and CDR2 FQNEAQ (reference sequence). The CDR3 here is CASSLGPAGTEAFF. The CDR3 DNA reads as TGTGCCAGCAGCTTAGGACCGGCGGGAACTGAAGCTTTCTTT.

The V call is TRBV9, the J call TRBJ1-3; D is ambiguous. The CDR3 contains 14 residues. V was shortened by 5 bases and J by 0 bases, with 9 bases between the two germline ends. CDR1 is SGDLS and CDR2 is YYNGEE in the germline V gene. CDR3 loop: CASSAGTSGNTIYF. The CDR3 DNA reads TGTGCCAGCAGTGCCGGTACCTCTGGAAACACCATATATTTT.

The chain joins TRBV7-6 to TRBJ1-1; D is ambiguous. The germline gives CDR1 SGHVS, CDR2 FNYEAQ. Trimming left V 6 bases short and J 1 base short, with 18 bases between. The CDR3 loop spans 16 amino acids. The CDR3 sequence: CASRPNPGSTNTEAFF. Written as DNA, the CDR3 is TGTGCCAGCAGACCGAACCCCGGGTCGACGAACACTGAAGCTTTCTTT.

This rearrangement joins TRBV6-2 or TRBV6-3 to TRBJ2-1; D gene unclear. Trimming shortened V by 0 bases and J by 6 bases, and 9 bases separated the two germline ends. CDR3 size: 14 residues. Germline loops: CDR1 MNHEY, CDR2 SVGEGT. For the CDR3, the DNA is TGTGCCAGCAGTTACTCCGGGTGGGCCAATGAGCAGTTCTTC. Translation: CASSYSGWANEQFF.

The J gene is TRBJ2-1, the V gene TRBV28, with a possible D match to TRBD2 (5 bases). The CDR3 has 14 amino acids. CDR1 and CDR2 from the germline V gene are MDHEN and SYDVKM. Trimming took off 3 bases at V and 5 bases at J, with 11 bases between the two ends. CDR3 DNA: TGTGCCAGCAGTTTGGTAACCGGGAACAATGAGCAGTTCTTC. Its protein is CASSLVTGNNEQFF. Together with reference TRBV28 and TRBJ2-1, the CDR3 gives the full variable domain: DVKVTQSSRYLVKRTGEKVFLECVQDMDHENMFWYRQDPGLGLRLIYFSYDVKMKEKGDIPEGYSVSREKKERFSLILESASTNQTSMYLCASSLVTGNNEQFFGPGTRLTVL.

The rearrangement joins TRBV6-6 to TRBJ1-5; D gene ambiguous. The V gene lost 0 bases and the J gene lost 7 bases, with 4 bases spanning the gap. The CDR3 contains 12 residues. CDR1 and CDR2 (germline): MNHNY, SVGAGI (reference sequence). The CDR3 region has the DNA TGTGCCAGCAGTTACTCGATCCAGCCCCAGCATTTT. Its protein is CASSYSIQPQHF.

The chain combines TRBV5-1 with TRBJ2-5; no reliable D call. The CDR3 length is 18 residues. Trimming left V 1 base short and J 3 bases short, with 22 bases between. The germline V gene encodes CDR1 SGHRS and CDR2 YFSETQ. Written as DNA, the CDR3 is TGCGCCAGCAGCTTGAGGAATTTTCTTGCCAGGAGAGAAGAGACCCAGTACTTC. Translation gives CASSLRNFLARREETQYF.

The rearrangement joins TRBV5-4 to TRBJ1-2, with 9 bases identical to TRBD1. V trimming: 4 bases; J trimming: 6 bases; junction bases outside the gene matches: 4. Germline CDR1 and CDR2: SGHNT and YYREEE (reference sequence). The CDR3 extends over 13 amino acids. In nucleotides, the CDR3 is TGTGCCAGCAGCACTACAGGGGGCCATGGCTACACCTTC. As protein: CASSTTGGHGYTF.

The chain links TRBV11-2 to TRBJ2-7, with D unclear. Per germline, CDR1 SGHAT and CDR2 FQNNGV. The CDR3 consists of 14 residues. V gave up 3 bases and J gave up 0 bases, with 9 bases separating them. The CDR3 sequence: CASSFLGSSYEQYF. The CDR3 DNA reads TGTGCCAGCAGCTTCCTAGGCAGCTCCTACGAGCAGTACTTC.

This clone was detected only once. The rearrangement joins TRBV6-1 to TRBJ2-1; TRBD1 matches at 12 bases. The CDR3 has 19 amino acids. The V segment lost 4 bases and the J segment 8 bases; nucleotides outside the gene matches: 18. In germline, CDR1 is MNHNS, CDR2 SASEGT. This CDR3 is CASSARDRGRAVLGHEQFF. DNA of the CDR3: TGTGCCAGCAGTGCCCGGGACAGGGGGCGAGCGGTTCTGGGCCATGAGCAGTTCTTC.

The chain is built from TRBV12-3 or TRBV12-4 and TRBJ2-7; D may be TRBD1 (6 bases). V was shortened by 6 bases and J by 7 bases, with 10 bases between the two germline ends. There are 11 residues in the CDR3. The CDR3: CASSLGGEQYF. In DNA, the CDR3 is TGTGCCAGCAGCCTAGGGGGAGAGCAGTACTTC.

The rearrangement uses TRBV7-2 and TRBJ1-2; 7 bases match TRBD1. The CDR3 contains 14 residues. Germline lookup yields CDR1 SGHTA and CDR2 FQGNSA. The V gene end was trimmed by 5 bases and the J gene end by 4 bases; junction bases not matched to a gene: 7. As DNA, the CDR3 is TGTGCCAGCAGCCCAGGAGGGGGCACCTATGGCTACACCTTC. Translating gives CASSPGGGTYGYTF.

The rearrangement links TRBV27 to TRBJ2-7; TRBD1 matches at 10 bases. With 9 bases clipped from V and 5 bases from J, the junction kept 7 bases outside the gene matches. The CDR3 is 13 residues long. Germline CDR1 is MNHEY and CDR2 is SMNVEV (reference sequence). Here the CDR3 reads CASETGGWDEQYF. The CDR3 DNA follows: TGTGCCAGTGAGACAGGGGGCTGGGACGAGCAGTACTTC.

This clone was observed a handful of times. This chain joins TRBV28 and TRBJ1-2; 9 bases line up with TRBD1. The V gene's germline CDR1 is MDHEN and CDR2 SYDVKM. CDR3 length: 15 residues. The ends lost 2 bases at V and 4 bases at J; junction bases unmatched: 5. CDR3 DNA: TGTGCCAGCAGTTTAGGGACAGGGAGGGTCTATGGCTACACCTTC. It is translated as CASSLGTGRVYGYTF.

This chain connects TRBV24-1 to TRBJ2-1; 8 bases agree with TRBD1. The J segment lost 6 bases and the V segment lost 4 bases, leaving 10 bases of the junction unmatched. Germline values: CDR1 KGHDR, CDR2 SFDVKD. The CDR3 spans 16 residues. The CDR3 protein is CATSDTGQGIFNEQFF. The DNA of the CDR3 is TGTGCCACCAGTGACACCGGACAGGGAATATTCAATGAGCAGTTCTTC.

The chain combines TRBV5-1 with TRBJ1-4; D perhaps matches TRBD1 (6 bases). The V and J ends lost 0 bases and 8 bases respectively, with 17 bases between them. CDR1 and CDR2 (germline): SGHRS, YFSETQ. The CDR3 has 16 residues. CDR3 nucleotides: TGCGCCAGCAGCTTGGGGGGAAGGATCGACAGGGAAAAACTGTTTTTT. It is translated as CASSLGGRIDREKLFF.

This rearrangement joins TRBV9 to TRBJ1-1; D unclear. V lost 0 bases to trimming and J lost 1 base, with 7 bases between them. CDR1 is SGDLS and CDR2 is YYNGEE in the germline V gene. CDR3 length: 14 amino acids. The DNA of the CDR3 is TGTGCCAGCAGCGTAGACCTCAGGAACACTGAAGCTTTCTTT. This codes for CASSVDLRNTEAFF.